Sequencing of this TCR beta chain was carried out in a study of molecular identifiers for immune sequencing clone quantification. Study results and caveats: Even with some 1 million naive cells present, spiked Jurkat TCR RNA from one cell was reportedly detectable.

TCRdb re-derived calls from the PCR reads in MiXCR, one entry per CDR3 protein. This repertoire shows around 460,000 distinct CDR3 sequences, around 23% found once; its top ten account for roughly 0.79%. Germline CDR1 reads MNHEY; CDR2 reads SVGEGT. The CDR3 spans 12 residues. V shed 2 bases and J shed 6 bases, with 8 bases lying between them. This clonotype was seen ten or more times. The antigen is unknown. This TCR was recovered from a human donor in good health. Some libraries in this study had Jurkat cell RNA spiked in. The chain uses TRBV6-2 or TRBV6-3 and TRBJ2-7; TRBD2 is a possible D gene (5 bases). The sample comprised naive CD8+ T cells from blood, with Jurkat cell RNA spiked in. The subset: FACS-sorted CD8+CD4-CCR7+CD45RA+ naive T cells. CDR3 coding DNA: TGTGCCAGCAGTTACATCGGGGTCGAGCAGTACTTC. Translated, it gives CASSYIGVEQYF.